The 6 T cell receptor beta chains given below trace back to one sample, sequenced in a study of cytomegalovirus exposure and HLA in healthy donors. Use of 60 Vbeta and 13 Jbeta primers characterized the PCR. Sequencing was performed with immunoSEQ multiplex PCR; in TCRdb, only in-frame clones are kept and a portion is missing. The table shows some 150,000 clones, with around 81% occurring only once. The sequencing input was PBMCs. The source is a middle-aged man in good health and CMV-seropositive.

V gene TRBV5-6 combines with J gene TRBJ2-7; TRBD1 matches 7 bases. The V gene's germline CDR1 is SGHDT and CDR2 YYEEEE. With 0 bases clipped from V and 4 bases from J, the junction kept 4 bases outside the gene matches. The length of the CDR3 is 14 residues. CDR3: CASSLETGVYEQYF. In DNA, the CDR3 is TGTGCCAGCAGCTTGGAAACAGGGGTATACGAGCAGTACTTC.

The chain uses TRBV5-1 and TRBJ2-2; 7 positions match TRBD1. Unmatched junction bases numbered 6, after V lost 2 bases and J lost 5 bases. The CDR3 has 15 amino acids. In germline, CDR1 is SGHRS, CDR2 YFSETQ. The CDR3 protein is CASSLGGQRTGELFF. CDR3 nucleotides: TGCGCCAGCAGCTTAGGGGGACAGCGAACCGGGGAGCTGTTTTTT.

The J gene is TRBJ2-6, the V gene TRBV19; weak D call: TRBD1 (5 bases). The CDR3 loop spans 16 amino acids. The germline gives CDR1 LNHDA, CDR2 SQIVND (reference sequence). The V end lost 4 bases, the J end lost 0 bases, and 10 bases lay between the germline ends. CDR3 nucleotide sequence: TGTGCCAGTAGTAAAGGACAAGGCTCTGGGGCCAACGTCCTGACTTTC. Translation: CASSKGQGSGANVLTF.

The rearrangement uses TRBV4-1 and TRBJ2-7; maybe TRBD2 (6 bases). The CDR3 consists of 13 residues. The ends were cut back, 4 bases at V and 4 bases at J, with 11 bases in the middle. CDR1 and CDR2 from the germline V gene are MGHRA and YSYEKL. CDR3 amino acids: CASSPVGSYEQYF. DNA for the CDR3: TGCGCCAGCAGCCCCGTCGGGAGTTACGAGCAGTACTTC.

This CDR3 reads CASIQGVNTEAFF. CDR3 DNA sequence: TGTGCCAGTATACAGGGAGTGAACACTGAAGCTTTCTTT. The V gene is TRBV19, the J gene TRBJ1-1, with D possibly TRBD1 on 6 matching bases. Trimming removed 7 bases at V and 0 bases at J, with 9 bases between. CDR1 is LNHDA and CDR2 is SQIVND in the germline V gene (reference sequence). The CDR3 runs to 13 residues.

The chain recombines TRBV29-1 with TRBJ2-3, with unresolved D. Trimming left V 5 bases short and J 3 bases short, with 6 bases between. The V gene's germline CDR1 is SQVTM and CDR2 ANQGSEA. This CDR3 is built from 11 residues. The CDR3 bases are TGCAGCGTTACGAGGACAGATACGCAGTATTTT. Amino acid sequence: CSVTRTDTQYF.